These 30 T cell receptor beta chains came from one sample sequenced in a study of control samples from healthy donors and cancer patients. The assay was immunoSEQ multiplex PCR, and TCRdb's table has in-frame clones only and misses some. Of some 22,000 clones listed, 75% to 90% are singletons. Sample: PBMCs. The receptor source for this set is a man aged 55-75 years with head and neck cancer.

This chain uses TRBV9 with TRBJ2-7; D is tentatively TRBD1 or TRBD2 (6 bases each). The CDR3 is made up of 14 amino acids. Germline V gene data show CDR1 as SGDLS and CDR2 as YYNGEE. The V and J ends lost 0 bases and 3 bases respectively, with 10 bases between them. The DNA for the CDR3 is TGTGCCAGCAGCGTAGAAGGGGGAGGCTACGAGCAGTACTTC. It specifies CASSVEGGGYEQYF.

The chain employs TRBV4-2 and TRBJ1-2; D might be TRBD1 (6 bases). Germline-derived CDR1 and CDR2 are LGHNA and YNFKEQ. With 2 bases removed from V and 4 bases from J, the gap between germline ends came to 20 bases. The CDR3 spans 17 residues. The DNA of the CDR3 is TGTGCCAGCAGCCAATCTGTGGGGCCGGGGACATCCTATGGCTACACCTTC. Its protein is CASSQSVGPGTSYGYTF.

V is TRBV7-9 and J is TRBJ1-5; TRBD1 matches at 7 bases. CDR1 and CDR2 (germline): SEHNR, FQNEAQ (reference sequence). The length of the CDR3 is 18 residues. V lost 0 bases and J lost 7; bases outside the gene matches: 15. The CDR3 spells CASSLAGGAGFGGQPQHF. CDR3 DNA sequence: TGTGCCAGCAGCTTAGCAGGGGGCGCGGGTTTCGGAGGCCAGCCCCAGCATTTT.

CDR3 DNA sequence: TGTGCCAGTATGGAATGGCGGGAGGAAGCCGGGGAGCTGTTTTTT. Its protein product is CASMEWREEAGELFF. The chain is built from TRBV19 and TRBJ2-2, with 8 bases lining up with TRBD2. Germline CDR1 is LNHDA and CDR2 is SQIVND (reference sequence). The trim removed 7 bases at V and 6 bases at J, leaving 10 bases unmatched. CDR3 length: 15 residues.

This chain connects TRBV5-1 to TRBJ2-1, with 9 bases that match TRBD2. Germline CDR1 is SGHRS and CDR2 is YFSETQ. The CDR3 is 16 residues long. V lost 2 bases to trimming and J lost 13 bases; unmatched junction nucleotides: 16. The CDR3 sequence: CASSFDPSGISPRQFF. The CDR3 region has the DNA TGCGCCAGCAGCTTTGATCCTAGCGGGATATCCCCCAGACAGTTCTTC.

The chain uses TRBV5-1 and TRBJ2-7; TRBD1 agrees at 8 bases. Germline V gene data show CDR1 as SGHRS and CDR2 as YFSETQ. CDR3 size: 17 residues. V gave up 2 bases and J gave up 3 bases; unmatched junction bases: 13. CDR3 protein: CASSLGLEDREIYEQYF. CDR3 nucleotide sequence: TGCGCCAGCAGCTTAGGACTGGAGGACAGGGAAATCTACGAGCAGTACTTC.

The chain recombines TRBV11-2 with TRBJ1-1; 7 positions agree with TRBD1. CDR1 is SGHAT and CDR2 is FQNNGV in the germline V gene. The CDR3 is 14 amino acids. V gave up 1 base and J gave up 7 bases; unmatched junction bases: 6. CDR3 residues: CASSLGRRQGEAFF. The DNA for the CDR3 is TGTGCCAGCAGCTTAGGGCGCCGACAGGGTGAAGCTTTCTTT.

The chain joins TRBV7-2 to TRBJ1-5, with a tentative D call TRBD1 (5 bases). This CDR3 spans 15 amino acids. The V gene lost 1 base and the J gene lost 10 bases, with 17 bases spanning the gap. Germline V gene sequence: CDR1 SGHTA, CDR2 FQGNSA. The chain's CDR3 is CASSLESRVPIPQHF. CDR3 sequence (DNA): TGTGCCAGCAGCTTAGAGAGCAGGGTACCAATCCCCCAGCATTTT.

The rearrangement links TRBV6-5 to TRBJ1-5; tentatively, D is TRBD1 (6 bases). Trimming removed 6 bases at V and 12 bases at J, with 18 bases between. Germline loops: CDR1 MNHEY, CDR2 SVGAGI. The length of the CDR3 is 13 residues. The CDR3 sequence: CASRAGALMVQHF. In DNA, the CDR3 is TGTGCCAGCAGGGCGGGGGCGTTGATGGTCCAGCATTTT.

The chain employs TRBV27 and TRBJ2-3; 13 nucleotides line up with TRBD2. Unmatched junction bases numbered 10, after V lost 5 bases and J lost 5 bases. The CDR3 contains 17 residues. Germline CDR1 and CDR2: MNHEY and SMNVEV (reference sequence). The CDR3 spells CASSRVGLAGSEDTQYF. The CDR3 DNA sequence: TGTGCCAGCAGTCGGGTGGGACTAGCGGGAAGTGAAGATACGCAGTATTTT.

This chain connects TRBV18 to TRBJ2-7; D is ambiguous. Germline V CDR1 and CDR2: KGHSH, LQKENI. CDR3 length equals 14 residues. V lost 3 bases to trimming and J lost 1 base, with 10 bases between them. The CDR3 loop is CASSPGWQSYEQYF. In DNA form, the CDR3 reads TGTGCCAGCTCACCCGGGTGGCAATCCTACGAGCAGTACTTC.

Comments on this clone: At one end the junction does not follow the germline gene, possibly because of a read error. V gene TRBV7-7 combines with J gene TRBJ2-5; D unclear. The CDR3 loop spans 15 amino acids. Germline values: CDR1 SSHAT, CDR2 FNYEAQ (reference sequence). The CDR3 coding sequence is TGTGCTAGCAGCTTAGCACCCGGCGCCGGAGAGACCCAGTACTTC. Protein product: CASSLAPGAGETQYF.

The CDR3 sequence: CASSLIGGPTLTGDTQYF. The CDR3 bases are TGTGCCAGCAGCTTAATCGGGGGCCCAACTTTGACGGGAGATACGCAGTATTTT. The V and J genes are TRBV7-8 and TRBJ2-3; D may match TRBD1 or TRBD2 (6 bases each). From germline, CDR1 is SGHVS and CDR2 FQNEAQ. V was cut by 2 bases and J by 5 bases, with 23 bases left in between. The CDR3 is 18 residues long.

The genes are TRBV6-2 or TRBV6-3 and TRBJ1-2, with TRBD1 matching 12 bases. J lost 7 bases, V lost 6 bases, and 9 bases had no gene match. Germline V gene lookup returns CDR1 MNHEY and CDR2 SVGEGT. The CDR3 runs to 15 residues. The CDR3: CASRPRDRGRGGYTF. The CDR3 DNA reads as TGTGCCAGCAGGCCTCGGGACAGGGGGCGCGGTGGCTACACCTTC.

The V and J genes are TRBV19 and TRBJ1-1; 7 bases fit TRBD1. CDR1 is LNHDA and CDR2 is SQIVND in the germline V gene (reference sequence). The CDR3 contains 14 residues. V lost 10 bases and J lost 0; bases outside the gene matches: 8. The CDR3 nucleotides read TGTGCCACTTGGGACAGCTTATTGAACACTGAAGCTTTCTTT. Its protein product is CATWDSLLNTEAFF.

This clone was picked up one time. The chain has TRBV6-1 and TRBJ1-3; D remains unclear. CDR1 MNHNS and CDR2 SASEGT come from the germline V gene. Trimming pared 3 bases from V and 2 bases from J, leaving 8 bases between. This CDR3 has 14 amino acids. The CDR3 coding sequence is TGTGCCAGCAGTGATCTCCGGACTGGAAACACCATATATTTT. Translated, it gives CASSDLRTGNTIYF.

The gene calls are TRBV19 and TRBJ2-2; D may be TRBD1 (5 bases). Trimming removed 4 bases from V and 0 bases from J, with 12 bases in between. The CDR3 consists of 16 residues. Germline assignment: CDR1 LNHDA and CDR2 SQIVND (reference sequence). The CDR3 loop reads CASSKIGAANTGELFF. The CDR3 DNA sequence: TGTGCCAGTAGTAAGATTGGGGCAGCGAACACCGGGGAGCTGTTTTTT.

V is TRBV7-6 and J is TRBJ1-1, with unresolved D. V was clipped by 6 bases and J by 0 bases, with 14 bases between them. The germline gives CDR1 SGHVS, CDR2 FNYEAQ. This CDR3 has 15 residues. CDR3: CASRTIREMNTEAFF. For the CDR3, the DNA is TGTGCCAGCAGGACGATTAGGGAAATGAACACTGAAGCTTTCTTT. Full variable domain (rest looked up from reference TRBV7-6 and TRBJ1-1): GAGVSQSPRYKVTKRGQDVALRCDPISGHVSLYWYRQALGQGPEFLTYFNYEAQQDKSGLPNDRFSAERPEGSISTLTIQRTEQRDSAMYRCASRTIREMNTEAFFGQGTRLTVV.

The chain employs TRBV5-4 and TRBJ2-6; the D is unclear. CDR1 is SGHNT, CDR2 YYREEE, per germline (reference sequence). Trimming removed 2 bases from V and 2 bases from J, with 14 bases in between. This CDR3 is 17 amino acids long. The CDR3 sequence is CASSFGFLQAGANVLTF. The CDR3 DNA reads as TGTGCCAGCAGCTTCGGCTTCCTCCAGGCTGGGGCCAACGTCCTGACTTTC.

For this clone: Other nucleotide sequences in the sample specify the same CDR3. The CDR3: CASSPLGTVNTEAFF. CDR3 nucleotides: TGTGCCAGCAGCCCTCTCGGGACAGTGAACACTGAAGCTTTCTTT. The chain has TRBV7-9 and TRBJ1-1; TRBD1 agrees at 7 bases. V lost 5 bases and J lost 0; bases outside the gene matches: 6. Germline V gene sequence: CDR1 SEHNR, CDR2 FQNEAQ (reference sequence). The CDR3 spans 15 residues.

By sample fraction, this clone is medium-sized. The chain employs TRBV6-6 and TRBJ1-5; unclear D gene. Germline CDR1 reads MNHNY; CDR2 reads SVGAGI (reference sequence). The V and J ends lost 7 bases and 4 bases respectively, with 8 bases between them. The CDR3 sequence is 12 residues long. CDR3 protein: CASTSWNQPQHF. CDR3 bases: TGTGCCAGCACCAGCTGGAATCAGCCCCAGCATTTT.

The chain recombines TRBV4-1 with TRBJ2-7; a weak D match, TRBD2 (6 bases). V gave up 4 bases and J gave up 0 bases, with 13 bases separating them. CDR1 MGHRA and CDR2 YSYEKL come from the germline V gene. The CDR3 sequence is 15 residues long. Written as DNA, the CDR3 is TGCGCCAGCAGCCCAAGCGTCGGGGGCTCCTACGAGCAGTACTTC. It codes for CASSPSVGGSYEQYF.

V usage is TRBV3-1 (or the pseudogene TRBV3-2) and J usage is TRBJ1-5, with D maybe TRBD1 (6 bases). The germline V and J ends were trimmed by 1 base and 9 bases, with 10 bases remaining between them. The CDR3 length is 13 residues. Germline-derived CDR1 and CDR2 are LGHDT and YNNKEL (reference sequence). CDR3 DNA sequence: TGTGCCAGCAGCCAAGGGGGACACTCGCCCCAGCATTTT. Residues: CASSQGGHSPQHF.

The chain couples TRBV6-5 to TRBJ1-3; D remains ambiguous. Between the trimmed V and J ends, which lost 7 bases and 0 bases, there was a span of 7 bases. The CDR3 length is 13 residues. In germline, CDR1 is MNHEY, CDR2 SVGAGI. The CDR3 loop is CASKEFSGNTIYF. The DNA of the CDR3 is TGTGCCAGCAAAGAGTTCTCTGGAAACACCATATATTTT.

This clone was picked up one time. The chain is built from TRBV5-5 and TRBJ2-1, with 8 bases matching TRBD2. The V gene end was trimmed by 4 bases and the J gene end by 9 bases; junction bases not matched to a gene: 3. Germline loops: CDR1 SGHKS, CDR2 YYEKEE (reference sequence). This CDR3 is 12 amino acids long. The CDR3 sequence: CASSRLAREQFF. CDR3 bases: TGTGCCAGCAGCCGACTAGCGCGTGAGCAGTTCTTC.

This clone was seen just once. The V and J genes are TRBV9 and TRBJ2-2, with D unresolved. Trimming removed 0 bases from V and 4 bases from J, with 7 bases in between. The germline gives CDR1 SGDLS, CDR2 YYNGEE. The CDR3 is 14 amino acids. The CDR3 nucleotides are TGTGCCAGCAGCGTAGCTGGGTCCACCGGGGAGCTGTTTTTT. The encoded protein is CASSVAGSTGELFF.

The chain joins TRBV14 to TRBJ1-1; D gene uncertain. The germline V and J ends were trimmed by 3 bases and 3 bases, with 11 bases remaining between them. The CDR3 is 14 residues long. Germline loops: CDR1 SGHDN, CDR2 FVKESK. DNA for the CDR3: TGTGCCAGCAGCCATGGTAGTGCGGACACTGAAGCTTTCTTT. Its translation: CASSHGSADTEAFF. The full variable domain, rest sourced from reference TRBV14 and TRBJ1-1, is EAGVTQFPSHSVIEKGQTVTLRCDPISGHDNLYWYRRVMGKEIKFLLHFVKESKQDESGMPNNRFLAERTGGTYSTLKVQPAELEDSGVYFCASSHGSADTEAFFGQGTRLTVV.

The V and J genes are TRBV6-1 and TRBJ1-5; D is unresolved. This CDR3 is 12 amino acids long. V was trimmed by 6 bases and J by 4 bases, leaving 7 bases between them. Germline V gene sequence: CDR1 MNHNS, CDR2 SASEGT. CDR3 in DNA: TGTGCCAGCAGACCCGCTAATCAGCCCCAGCATTTT. Translated: CASRPANQPQHF.

This clone has more than one count but fewer than ten. This specimen includes other DNA sequences encoding the same CDR3. This chain uses TRBV30 with TRBJ2-7, with a tentative D call TRBD2 (6 bases). The CDR3 is made up of 14 amino acids. Trimming took 2 bases from V and 0 from J, leaving 11 bases between them. Germline V CDR1 and CDR2: GTSNPN, SVGIG (reference sequence). As DNA, the CDR3 is TGTGCCTGGAGTTTCGCCGGGAGCTCCTACGAGCAGTACTTC. It is translated as CAWSFAGSSYEQYF. The full variable domain, in which reference TRBV30 and TRBJ2-7 provide the parts outside the CDR3, is SQTIHQWPATLVQPVGSPLSLECTVEGTSNPNLYWYRQAAGRGLQLLFYSVGIGQISSEVPQNLSASRPQDRQFILSSKKLLLSDSGFYLCAWSFAGSSYEQYFGPGTRLTVT.

The chain carries TRBV13 and TRBJ2-5, with 10 bases aligning to TRBD2. The CDR3 consists of 14 residues. The germline V gene encodes CDR1 PRHDT and CDR2 FYEKMQ (reference sequence). J was trimmed by 2 bases and V by 5 bases; bases with no gene match: 2. CDR3 in DNA: TGTGCCAGCAGCCGGACTAGCGGACAAGAGACCCAGTACTTC. The encoded protein is CASSRTSGQETQYF.